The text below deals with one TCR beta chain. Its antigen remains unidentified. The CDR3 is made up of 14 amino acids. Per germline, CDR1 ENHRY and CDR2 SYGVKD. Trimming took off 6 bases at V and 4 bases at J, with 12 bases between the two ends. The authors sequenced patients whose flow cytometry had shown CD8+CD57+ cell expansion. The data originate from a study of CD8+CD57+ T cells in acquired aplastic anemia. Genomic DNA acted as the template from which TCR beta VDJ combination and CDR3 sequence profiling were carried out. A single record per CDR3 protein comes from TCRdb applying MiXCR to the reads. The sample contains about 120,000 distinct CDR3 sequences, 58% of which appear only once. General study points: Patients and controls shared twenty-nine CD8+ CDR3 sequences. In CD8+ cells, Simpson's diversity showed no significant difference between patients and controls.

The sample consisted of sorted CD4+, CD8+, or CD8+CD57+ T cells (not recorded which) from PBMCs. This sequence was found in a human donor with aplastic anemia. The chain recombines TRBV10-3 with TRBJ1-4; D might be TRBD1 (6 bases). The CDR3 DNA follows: TGTGCCATCAGCCAGGGGCATGGTAATGAAAAACTGTTTTTT. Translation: CAISQGHGNEKLFF.